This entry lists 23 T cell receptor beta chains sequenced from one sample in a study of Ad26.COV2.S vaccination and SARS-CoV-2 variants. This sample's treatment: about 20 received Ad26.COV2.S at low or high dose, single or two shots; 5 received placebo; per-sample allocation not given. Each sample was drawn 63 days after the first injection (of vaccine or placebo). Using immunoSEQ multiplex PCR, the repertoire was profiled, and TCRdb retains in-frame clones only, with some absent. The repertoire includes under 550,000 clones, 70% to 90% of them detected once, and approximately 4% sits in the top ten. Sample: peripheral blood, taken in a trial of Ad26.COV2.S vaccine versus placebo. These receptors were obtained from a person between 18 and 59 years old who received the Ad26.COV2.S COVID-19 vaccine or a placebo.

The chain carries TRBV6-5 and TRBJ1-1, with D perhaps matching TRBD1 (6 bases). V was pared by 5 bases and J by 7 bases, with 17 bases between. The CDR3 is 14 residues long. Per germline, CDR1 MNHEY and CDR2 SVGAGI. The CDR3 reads CASSRNRDTGEAFF. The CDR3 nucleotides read TGTGCCAGCAGTCGTAACAGGGATACGGGTGAAGCTTTCTTT.

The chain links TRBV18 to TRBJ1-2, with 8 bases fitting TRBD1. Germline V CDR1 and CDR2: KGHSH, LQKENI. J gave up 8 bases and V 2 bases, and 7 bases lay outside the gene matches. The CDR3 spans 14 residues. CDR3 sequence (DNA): TGTGCCAGCTCACCATCAGGGGGCGCGTCCGGCTACACCTTC. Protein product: CASSPSGGASGYTF.

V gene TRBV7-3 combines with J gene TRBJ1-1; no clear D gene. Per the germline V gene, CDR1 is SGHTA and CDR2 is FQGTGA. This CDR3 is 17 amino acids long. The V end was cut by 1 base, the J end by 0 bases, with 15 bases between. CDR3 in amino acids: CASSLNGVRRVNTEAFF. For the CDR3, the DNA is TGTGCCAGCAGCTTAAACGGGGTCAGGAGGGTGAACACTGAAGCTTTCTTT.

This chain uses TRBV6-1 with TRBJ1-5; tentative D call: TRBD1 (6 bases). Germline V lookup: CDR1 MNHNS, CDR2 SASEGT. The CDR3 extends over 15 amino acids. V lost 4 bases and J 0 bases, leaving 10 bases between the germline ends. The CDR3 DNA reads TGTGCCAGCAGTGTAGCCAGGGGTAGCAATCAGCCCCAGCATTTT. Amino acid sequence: CASSVARGSNQPQHF.

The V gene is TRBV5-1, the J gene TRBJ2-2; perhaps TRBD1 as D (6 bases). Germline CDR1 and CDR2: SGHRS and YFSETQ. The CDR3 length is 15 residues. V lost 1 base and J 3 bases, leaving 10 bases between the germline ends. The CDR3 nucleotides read TGCGCCAGCAGCTTGAGACAGGCGGACACCGGGGAGCTGTTTTTT. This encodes CASSLRQADTGELFF.

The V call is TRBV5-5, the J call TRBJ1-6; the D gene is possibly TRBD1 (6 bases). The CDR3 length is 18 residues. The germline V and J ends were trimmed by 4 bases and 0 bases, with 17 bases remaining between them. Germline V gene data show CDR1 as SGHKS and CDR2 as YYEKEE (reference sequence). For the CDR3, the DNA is TGTGCCAGCAGCCAGCAACCAGGGGTCTCCTCCTATAATTCACCCCTCCACTTT. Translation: CASSQQPGVSSYNSPLHF.

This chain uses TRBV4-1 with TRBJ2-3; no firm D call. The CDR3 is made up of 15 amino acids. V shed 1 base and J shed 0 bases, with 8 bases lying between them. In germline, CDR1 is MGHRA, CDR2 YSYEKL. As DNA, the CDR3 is TGCGCCAGCAGCCAAGGGGTTCGTAGCACAGATACGCAGTATTTT. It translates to CASSQGVRSTDTQYF.

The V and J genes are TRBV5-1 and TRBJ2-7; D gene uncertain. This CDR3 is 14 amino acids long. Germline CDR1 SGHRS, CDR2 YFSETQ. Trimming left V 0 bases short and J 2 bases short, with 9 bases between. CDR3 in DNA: TGCGCCAGCAGCTTGGCCTCGGGCCCCTACGAGCAGTACTTC. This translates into CASSLASGPYEQYF.

In DNA form, the CDR3 reads TGTGCCAGCAGCCAAGATCGGGGGAGCACTGAAGCTTTCTTT. Protein: CASSQDRGSTEAFF. The J gene is TRBJ1-1, the V gene TRBV4-2; possible D gene TRBD1, 5 bases. V dropped 0 bases and J dropped 4 bases, with 9 bases sitting between them. From germline, CDR1 is LGHNA and CDR2 YNFKEQ. CDR3 size: 14 residues.

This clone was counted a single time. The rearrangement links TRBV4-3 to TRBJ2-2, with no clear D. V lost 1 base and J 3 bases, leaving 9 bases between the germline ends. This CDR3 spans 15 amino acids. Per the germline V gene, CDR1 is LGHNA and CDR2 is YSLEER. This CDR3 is CASSQASTYTGELFF. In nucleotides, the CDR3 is TGCGCCAGCAGCCAAGCCTCGACCTACACCGGGGAGCTGTTTTTT.

The CDR3 region has the DNA TGTGCCAGCAGCTTAGAGGGGGCCGGCGGGGAGCTGTTTTTT. The encoded protein is CASSLEGAGGELFF. The rearrangement joins TRBV5-5 to TRBJ2-2; 7 bases agree with TRBD1. Germline CDR1 and CDR2: SGHKS and YYEKEE (reference sequence). The CDR3 is 14 amino acids. Losses at the gene ends were 2 bases for V and 7 bases for J; bases not matched to a gene: 5.

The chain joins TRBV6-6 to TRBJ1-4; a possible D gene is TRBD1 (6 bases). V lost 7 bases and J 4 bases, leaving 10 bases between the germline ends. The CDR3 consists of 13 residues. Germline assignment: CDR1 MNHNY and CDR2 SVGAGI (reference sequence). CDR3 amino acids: CASTGQLNEKLFF. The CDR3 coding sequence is TGTGCCAGCACCGGACAGCTTAATGAAAAACTGTTTTTT.

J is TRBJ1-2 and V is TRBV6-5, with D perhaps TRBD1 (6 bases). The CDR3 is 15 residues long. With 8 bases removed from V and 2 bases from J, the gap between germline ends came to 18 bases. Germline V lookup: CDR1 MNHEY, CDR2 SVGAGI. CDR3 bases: TGTGCCAGCCGGGGGCACGTTGGGACAAACTATGGCTACACCTTC. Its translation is CASRGHVGTNYGYTF.

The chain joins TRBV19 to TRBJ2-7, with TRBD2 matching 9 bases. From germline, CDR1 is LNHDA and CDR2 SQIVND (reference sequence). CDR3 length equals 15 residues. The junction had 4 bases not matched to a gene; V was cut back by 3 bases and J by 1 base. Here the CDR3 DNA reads TGTGCCAGTAGTATCCTAGCGGGGCAGTCCTACGAGCAGTACTTC. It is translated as CASSILAGQSYEQYF. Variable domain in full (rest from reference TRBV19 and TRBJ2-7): DGGITQSPKYLFRKEGQNVTLSCEQNLNHDAMYWYRQDPGQGLRLIYYSQIVNDFQKGDIAEGYSVSREKKESFPLTVTSAQKNPTAFYLCASSILAGQSYEQYFGPGTRLTVT.

CDR3 sequence (DNA): TGTGCCAGCAGCTTGAGGCAGGATAGTCGGACTGAAGCTTTCTTT. Translated: CASSLRQDSRTEAFF. The rearrangement links TRBV5-5 to TRBJ1-1; the D is unclear. Germline V gene sequence: CDR1 SGHKS, CDR2 YYEKEE (reference sequence). The CDR3 is 15 residues long. Between the trimmed V and J ends, which lost 1 base and 5 bases, there was a span of 15 bases. Full variable domain (remainder filled in from reference TRBV5-5 and TRBJ1-1): DAGVTQSPTHLIKTRGQQVTLRCSPISGHKSVSWYQQVLGQGPQFIFQYYEKEERGRGNFPDRFSARQFPNYSSELNVNALLLGDSALYLCASSLRQDSRTEAFFGQGTRLTVV.

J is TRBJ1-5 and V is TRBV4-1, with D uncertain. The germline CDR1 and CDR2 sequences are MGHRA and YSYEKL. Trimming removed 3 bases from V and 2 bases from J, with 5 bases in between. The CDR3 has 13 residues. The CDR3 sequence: CASSQYGNQPQHF. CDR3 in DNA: TGCGCCAGCAGCCAGTACGGCAATCAGCCCCAGCATTTT.

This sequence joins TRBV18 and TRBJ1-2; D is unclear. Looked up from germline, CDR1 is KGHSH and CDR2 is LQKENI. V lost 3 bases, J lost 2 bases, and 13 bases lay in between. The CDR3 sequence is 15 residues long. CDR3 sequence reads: CASSPTTTGNYGYTF. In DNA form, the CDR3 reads TGTGCCAGCTCACCTACAACGACCGGGAACTATGGCTACACCTTC.

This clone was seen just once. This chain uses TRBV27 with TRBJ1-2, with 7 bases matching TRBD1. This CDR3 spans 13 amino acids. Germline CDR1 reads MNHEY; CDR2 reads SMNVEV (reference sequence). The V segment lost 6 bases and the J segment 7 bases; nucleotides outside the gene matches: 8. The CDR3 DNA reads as TGTGCCAGCAGCAAACAGGGGACGGTTGGCTACACCTTC. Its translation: CASSKQGTVGYTF.

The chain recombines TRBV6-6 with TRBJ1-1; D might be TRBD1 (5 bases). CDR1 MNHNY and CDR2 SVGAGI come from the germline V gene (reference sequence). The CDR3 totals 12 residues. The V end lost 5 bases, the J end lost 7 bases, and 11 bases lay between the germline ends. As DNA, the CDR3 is TGTGCCAGCAGTCCCCGACAGCTTGAAGCTTTCTTT. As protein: CASSPRQLEAFF.

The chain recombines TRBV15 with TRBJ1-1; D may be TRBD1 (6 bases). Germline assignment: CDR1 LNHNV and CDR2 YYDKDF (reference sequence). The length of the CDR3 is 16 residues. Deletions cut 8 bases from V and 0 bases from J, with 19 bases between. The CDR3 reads CATVQGQLGMNTEAFF. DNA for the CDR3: TGTGCCACCGTTCAGGGGCAGTTGGGGATGAACACTGAAGCTTTCTTT.

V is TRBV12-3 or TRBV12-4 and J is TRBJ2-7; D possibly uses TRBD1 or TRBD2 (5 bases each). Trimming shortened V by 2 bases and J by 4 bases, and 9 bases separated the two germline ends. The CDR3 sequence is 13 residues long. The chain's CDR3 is CASSLQGPYEQYF. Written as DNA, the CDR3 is TGTGCCAGCAGTTTACAGGGACCGTACGAGCAGTACTTC.

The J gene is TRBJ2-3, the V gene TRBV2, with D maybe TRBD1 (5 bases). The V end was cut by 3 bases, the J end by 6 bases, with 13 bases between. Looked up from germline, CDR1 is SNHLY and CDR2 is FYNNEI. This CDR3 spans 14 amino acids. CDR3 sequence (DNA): TGTGCCAGCAGTGAGTTACCGACAGATGATACGCAGTATTTT. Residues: CASSELPTDDTQYF.

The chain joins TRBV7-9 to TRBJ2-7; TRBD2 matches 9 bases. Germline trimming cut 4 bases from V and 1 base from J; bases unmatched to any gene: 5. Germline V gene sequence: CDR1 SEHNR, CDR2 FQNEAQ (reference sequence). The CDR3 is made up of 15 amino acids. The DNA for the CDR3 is TGTGCCAGCAGCTCCCTGACTAGCGGTTCCTACGAGCAGTACTTC. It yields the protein CASSSLTSGSYEQYF.